These 32 T cell receptor beta chains originate from one sample sequenced in a study of response to subunit inactivated influenza vaccine. TCRdb processed the RT-PCR reads anew with MiXCR; each CDR3 protein has one entry. Of just under 550,000 distinct CDR3 sequences listed, under 25% are singletons. These data were also reused for a study on T cells expressing NK-cell markers. Per that paper: UMIs were included in TCR beta cDNA generated by 5'RACE template switching.

This material consisted of CD4+ T cells sorted from PBMCs, taken approximately 12 days after vaccination. These receptors originate from a man aged 45 to 65 who received an inactivated influenza vaccine.

This chain joins TRBV6-6 and TRBJ2-7; maybe TRBD1 (6 bases). This CDR3 region has 12 residues. Trimming took off 6 bases at V and 3 bases at J, with 9 bases between the two ends. The germline gives CDR1 MNHNY, CDR2 SVGAGI (reference sequence). The CDR3 bases are TGTGCCAGCAGCAAAGGGGGCTACGAGCAGTACTTC. Protein: CASSKGGYEQYF.

This clonotype has only a few counts. The chain links TRBV29-1 to TRBJ1-1; D gene uncertain. The CDR3 is 11 amino acids. Germline CDR1 and CDR2: SQVTM and ANQGSEA. V lost 3 bases and J lost 11, with 13 bases in between. Written as DNA, the CDR3 is TGCAGCGTTGATTCCCAGTTGAGCGCTTTCTTT. Translating gives CSVDSQLSAFF.

This clonotype was seen a single time. The chain has TRBV20-1 and TRBJ1-1; 7 bases are shared with TRBD1. The CDR3 covers 14 residues. With 0 bases clipped from V and 5 bases from J, the junction kept 6 bases outside the gene matches. Germline loops: CDR1 DFQATT, CDR2 SNEGSKA (reference sequence). The CDR3: CSARETRGRTEAFF. In DNA, the CDR3 is TGCAGTGCTAGAGAGACCAGGGGGAGGACTGAAGCTTTCTTT.

The chain uses TRBV20-1 and TRBJ2-1; 9 bases are a match to TRBD1. Germline V gene sequence: CDR1 DFQATT, CDR2 SNEGSKA (reference sequence). V shed 5 bases, J shed 8 bases, and the junction held 10 bases outside the gene matches. The CDR3 length is 14 residues. CDR3 region: CSALGTGQTHEQFF. The CDR3 coding sequence is TGCAGTGCTCTCGGGACAGGGCAGACCCATGAGCAGTTCTTC.

This chain links TRBV4-1 with TRBJ1-4; D ambiguous. The germline gives CDR1 MGHRA, CDR2 YSYEKL. V gave up 2 bases and J gave up 8 bases, with 12 bases separating them. The CDR3 runs to 14 residues. The CDR3 spells CASSQPLSSEKLFF. CDR3 coding DNA: TGCGCCAGCAGCCAACCCCTCTCCAGCGAAAAACTGTTTTTT.

This clonotype occurred a few times. This rearrangement joins TRBV6-1 to TRBJ2-1; 13 nucleotides agree with TRBD2. Trimming cost V 10 bases and J 7 bases; bases outside gene matches: 4. Germline-derived CDR1 and CDR2 are MNHNS and SASEGT. The CDR3 consists of 13 residues. CDR3 in amino acids: CATRTSGSNEQFF. The CDR3, as DNA: TGTGCCACCCGGACTAGCGGGAGTAATGAGCAGTTCTTC.

The chain combines TRBV18 with TRBJ1-2; 8 nucleotides match TRBD1. After removal of 3 bases from V and 7 bases from J, the junction contained 7 bases not matched to a gene. Germline loops: CDR1 KGHSH, CDR2 LQKENI. The CDR3 has 14 amino acids. The CDR3, as DNA: TGTGCCAGCTCACCGGATCAGGGGGCGCCTGGCTACACCTTC. Its protein product is CASSPDQGAPGYTF.

This clonotype turned up a few times. This sequence joins TRBV10-2 and TRBJ2-1; D perhaps matches TRBD1 (5 bases). This CDR3 spans 15 amino acids. The V end was cut by 6 bases, the J end by 0 bases, with 12 bases between. CDR1 is WSHSY, CDR2 SAAADI, per germline. The CDR3: CASREFGHSYNEQFF. CDR3 in DNA: TGCGCCAGCAGGGAATTCGGACACTCCTACAATGAGCAGTTCTTC.

This clonotype was recorded a few times. The chain is built from TRBV5-5 and TRBJ2-7; D ambiguous. Germline V gives CDR1 SGHKS, CDR2 YYEKEE (reference sequence). CDR3 length: 13 amino acids. Trimming pared 3 bases from V and 2 bases from J, leaving 9 bases between. Here the CDR3 DNA reads TGTGCCAGCAGCTCAGACCCTACCTACGAGCAGTACTTC. Protein sequence: CASSSDPTYEQYF.

For the CDR3, the DNA is TGCAGTGCTAGTACCGTAGCGGCAAGCACCGGGACCCAGTACTTC. Translating gives CSASTVAASTGTQYF. The rearrangement uses TRBV20-1 and TRBJ2-5; D is perhaps TRBD2 (6 bases). The CDR3 is 15 amino acids. Germline CDR1 DFQATT, CDR2 SNEGSKA (reference sequence). V lost 3 bases and J 7 bases, leaving 21 bases between the germline ends.

Only a few counts were recorded for this clonotype. The chain has TRBV5-1 and TRBJ1-2; D unresolved. Germline V gene sequence: CDR1 SGHRS, CDR2 YFSETQ. The CDR3 consists of 14 residues. V lost 0 bases, J lost 4 bases, and 10 bases lay in between. The CDR3 spells CASSLEATTYGYTF. The CDR3 DNA is TGCGCCAGCAGCTTGGAAGCCACCACCTATGGCTACACCTTC.

The V call is TRBV12-3 or TRBV12-4, the J call TRBJ1-1; D not certain. Trimming shortened V by 6 bases and J by 1 base, and 9 bases separated the two germline ends. The CDR3 extends over 13 amino acids. CDR3 protein: CASSSLPNTEAFF. The CDR3 nucleotides are TGTGCCAGCAGCTCCCTTCCGAACACTGAAGCTTTCTTT.

The chain links TRBV20-1 to TRBJ2-3, with TRBD2 identical over 9 bases. Looked up from germline, CDR1 is DFQATT and CDR2 is SNEGSKA (reference sequence). The CDR3 has 15 residues. The V gene end was trimmed by 6 bases and the J gene end by 3 bases; junction bases not matched to a gene: 10. The CDR3 DNA sequence: TGCAGTGCGGATCCGGGACTAGCAAAGACAGATACGCAGTATTTT. Residues: CSADPGLAKTDTQYF.

The V gene is TRBV12-3 or TRBV12-4, the J gene TRBJ1-1; D unresolved. V was trimmed by 3 bases and J by 6 bases, leaving 5 bases between them. CDR3 length: 11 amino acids. CDR3 protein: CASSFGPEAFF. CDR3 nucleotide sequence: TGTGCCAGCAGTTTTGGCCCTGAAGCTTTCTTT.

This clonotype was seen a few times. The chain is built from TRBV20-1 and TRBJ1-2; 9 positions agree with TRBD1. Germline V gene data show CDR1 as DFQATT and CDR2 as SNEGSKA (reference sequence). This CDR3 comprises 16 residues. The J segment lost 1 base and the V segment lost 3 bases, leaving 9 bases of the junction unmatched. The CDR3 DNA sequence: TGCAGTGCTAGTTCCACACAGGGGGCTCTTAACTATGGCTACACCTTC. Its translation is CSASSTQGALNYGYTF.

The chain carries TRBV29-1 and TRBJ2-1; D call uncertain. Looked up from germline, CDR1 is SQVTM and CDR2 is ANQGSEA. The CDR3 contains 12 residues. Deletions cut 4 bases from V and 7 bases from J, with 11 bases between. In DNA, the CDR3 is TGCAGCGTTGTGAGTTGGCAAAATGAGCAGTTCTTC. This encodes CSVVSWQNEQFF.

The chain combines TRBV5-4 with TRBJ2-1; no clear D. The V end lost 0 bases, the J end lost 2 bases, and 6 bases lay between the germline ends. Germline V lookup: CDR1 SGHNT, CDR2 YYREEE (reference sequence). CDR3 length equals 14 residues. The CDR3 DNA follows: TGTGCCAGCAGCTTGGCCAATCCCTACAATGAGCAGTTCTTC. This translates into CASSLANPYNEQFF.

This clonotype qualifies as medium-sized. The DNA for the CDR3 is TGTGCCAGCAGTCCCGGGACAGGGATTCTAGGCAATGAGCAGTTCTTC. It codes for CASSPGTGILGNEQFF. The chain combines TRBV12-3 or TRBV12-4 with TRBJ2-1; 9 nucleotides line up with TRBD1. V trimming: 5 bases; J trimming: 6 bases; junction bases outside the gene matches: 11. This CDR3 has 16 residues.

There are a few counts of this clonotype. The CDR3 sequence: CASSFKPGTQYF. The CDR3 nucleotides are TGTGCCAGCAGTTTTAAACCTGGGACCCAGTACTTC. The genes are TRBV12-3 or TRBV12-4 and TRBJ2-5; no definite D call. The CDR3 extends over 12 amino acids. V lost 3 bases to trimming and J lost 7 bases, with 9 bases between them.

The gene calls are TRBV4-1 and TRBJ2-2; 7 nucleotides align to TRBD2. Trimming took 4 bases from V and 1 from J; bases not matched to a gene: 6. The CDR3 has 16 residues. The germline CDR1 and CDR2 sequences are MGHRA and YSYEKL. The CDR3 DNA follows: TGCGCCAGCAGCCTGGGGGACTATCAGAACACCGGGGAGCTGTTTTTT. Protein: CASSLGDYQNTGELFF.

The chain recombines TRBV5-1 with TRBJ1-1; 8 positions agree with TRBD1. This CDR3 contains 14 residues. Germline V gene data show CDR1 as SGHRS and CDR2 as YFSETQ. The trim removed 2 bases at V and 5 bases at J, leaving 5 bases unmatched. CDR3 nucleotides: TGCGCCAGCAGCTTCGGGACAGGAAGTACTGAAGCTTTCTTT. It specifies CASSFGTGSTEAFF. Together with reference TRBV5-1 and TRBJ1-1, the CDR3 gives the full variable domain: KAGVTQTPRYLIKTRGQQVTLSCSPISGHRSVSWYQQTPGQGLQFLFEYFSETQRNKGNFPGRFSGRQFSNSRSEMNVSTLELGDSALYLCASSFGTGSTEAFFGQGTRLTVV.

This clonotype was detected a few times. The CDR3 DNA sequence: TGTGCCAGCAGCCTCCAGCGGGGCGGCACCGGGGAGCTGTTTTTT. Translating it yields CASSLQRGGTGELFF. The V call is TRBV3-1, the J call TRBJ2-2, with TRBD2 identical over 7 bases. The CDR3 has 15 amino acids. Germline trimming cut 4 bases from V and 4 bases from J; bases unmatched to any gene: 6. Germline V gives CDR1 LGHDT, CDR2 YNNKEL (reference sequence).

The table lists this clonotype with a few counts. V gene TRBV4-3 combines with J gene TRBJ2-7; no firm D call. The CDR3 runs to 15 residues. Looked up from germline, CDR1 is LGHNA and CDR2 is YSLEER. The germline V and J ends were trimmed by 0 bases and 5 bases, with 14 bases remaining between them. DNA for the CDR3: TGCGCCAGCAGCCAAGAGAAAAGTCTCATCCACGAGCAGTACTTC. Its translation is CASSQEKSLIHEQYF.

The rearrangement joins TRBV12-3 or TRBV12-4 to TRBJ2-1, with 8 bases fitting TRBD1. Trimming took 7 bases from V and 0 from J; bases not matched to a gene: 5. This CDR3 has 15 residues. CDR3 in DNA: TGTGCCAGCACAGAAGGACAGGGCTCCTACAATGAGCAGTTCTTC. This codes for CASTEGQGSYNEQFF.

V gene TRBV25-1 combines with J gene TRBJ1-6; D call uncertain. V was trimmed by 2 bases and J by 7 bases, leaving 15 bases between them. CDR1 is MGHDK, CDR2 SYGVNS, per germline. This CDR3 spans 16 amino acids. The DNA of the CDR3 is TGTGCCAGCAGTGAACCCCTCGGACGGGGAAATTCACCCCTCCACTTT. Translated, it gives CASSEPLGRGNSPLHF.

In this sample, this clonotype turned up a few times. The rearrangement joins TRBV20-1 to TRBJ2-7; TRBD2 matches 12 bases. Germline trimming cut 1 base from V and 4 bases from J; bases unmatched to any gene: 14. The CDR3 consists of 18 residues. The germline gives CDR1 DFQATT, CDR2 SNEGSKA (reference sequence). The CDR3 spells CSARVGLAGLLYSYEQYF. The CDR3 DNA reads as TGCAGTGCTAGAGTAGGACTAGCGGGACTGCTTTACAGTTACGAGCAGTACTTC.

The chain links TRBV28 to TRBJ2-2, with a weak D call TRBD2 (6 bases). Germline V gives CDR1 MDHEN, CDR2 SYDVKM. The CDR3 consists of 16 residues. V was cut by 6 bases and J by 3 bases, with 17 bases left in between. The CDR3, as DNA: TGTGCCAGCAGGGCCCTTCGTGGAGGGGACACCGGGGAGCTGTTTTTT. Residues: CASRALRGGDTGELFF.

The CDR3 DNA reads as TGTGCCATCAGGCAGGGGCGCGGGGGCTACACCTTC. Translated: CAIRQGRGGYTF. The chain is built from TRBV10-3 and TRBJ1-2; TRBD1 might be the D (6 bases). V lost 6 bases and J 8 bases, leaving 13 bases between the germline ends. CDR3 length: 12 amino acids. Germline-derived CDR1 and CDR2 are ENHRY and SYGVKD.

This clonotype was detected only a few times. This chain connects TRBV3-1 to TRBJ2-3; 11 bases are shared with TRBD2. Germline CDR1 is LGHDT and CDR2 is YNNKEL (reference sequence). V gave up 5 bases and J gave up 4 bases; unmatched junction bases: 8. This CDR3 is built from 16 residues. CDR3 sequence (DNA): TGTGCCAGCAGCGAAATAGCGGGGGGGAACCCAGATACGCAGTATTTT. Its protein product is CASSEIAGGNPDTQYF.

The rearrangement links TRBV2 to TRBJ1-5; tentative D call: TRBD1 (5 bases). The CDR3 covers 14 residues. The V gene lost 3 bases and the J gene lost 3 bases, with 9 bases spanning the gap. The germline V gene encodes CDR1 SNHLY and CDR2 FYNNEI. CDR3 in DNA: TGTGCCAGCAGTGACAGGGCAGACAATCAGCCCCAGCATTTT. It specifies CASSDRADNQPQHF.

This clonotype was counted a few times. This chain connects TRBV12-3 or TRBV12-4 to TRBJ2-1, with 8 bases matching TRBD1. The CDR3 runs 17 residues. The ends lost 6 bases at V and 0 bases at J; junction bases unmatched: 10. The CDR3, as DNA: TGTGCCAGCAGCCTCAGGGGGCCCCTGAGCTCCTACAATGAGCAGTTCTTC. This codes for CASSLRGPLSSYNEQFF.

This clonotype was observed many times. V and J are TRBV12-3 or TRBV12-4 and TRBJ1-1; D ambiguous. The ends were cut back, 5 bases at V and 4 bases at J, with 11 bases in the middle. The CDR3 contains 13 residues. The CDR3 DNA follows: TGTGCCAGCAGTCTCGAAACGACCACTGAAGCTTTCTTT. This sequence encodes CASSLETTTEAFF.